This TCR beta chain was sequenced for a study of blood T cell repertoires in COVID-19. About the study: Samples taken during acute and convalescent COVID-19 were collected in the United States, Italy and Spain. T cells, B-cell-depleted T cells, or PBMCs provided the cDNA or gDNA that served as material.

Deletions cut 3 bases from V and 0 bases from J, with 21 bases between. The length of the CDR3 is 19 residues. The germline CDR1 and CDR2 sequences are MDHEN and SYDVKM. In the source study's methods: Nucleated cell number was recorded as an estimate derived from reference gene primer amplification. TCRdb's table, derived via immunoSEQ multiplex PCR, lists solely in-frame clones and lacks some. That table furnishes V, J and clone size, whereas the DNA furnished D and trimming. This sample yields roughly 250,000 clones, of which roughly 89% are seen a single time; 1.5% to 1.9% belongs to the top ten. Sequencing was performed on peripheral blood. The sequence was collected from a woman aged 40 to 50 who had recovered from COVID-19. The V gene is TRBV28, the J gene TRBJ1-5; D not certain. For the CDR3, the DNA is TGTGCCAGCAGTTTTTTTCAGGTCCCCCGTCTTAATAGCAATCAGCCCCAGCATTTT. Its translation: CASSFFQVPRLNSNQPQHF.